These 22 T cell receptor beta chains originate from one sample sequenced in a study of blood T cell repertoires in COVID-19. Produced via immunoSEQ multiplex PCR; TCRdb's table is partial and in-frame only. This sample has roughly 290,000 clones, with about 89% found just once. The sequenced material came from peripheral blood. The receptors stem from a man aged 25 to 45 with acute or convalescent COVID-19.

The chain recombines TRBV27 with TRBJ2-5, with TRBD1 identical over 9 bases. This CDR3 has 14 residues. Per the germline V gene, CDR1 is MNHEY and CDR2 is SMNVEV (reference sequence). With 5 bases clipped from V and 5 bases from J, the junction kept 6 bases outside the gene matches. The chain's CDR3 is CASSRDRATETQYF. CDR3 bases: TGTGCCAGCAGTAGGGACAGGGCAACGGAGACCCAGTACTTC.

This clone was detected only a few times. This same CDR3 is encoded by further DNA sequences in the sample. J is TRBJ1-4 and V is TRBV5-1; D is unclear. The germline gives CDR1 SGHRS, CDR2 YFSETQ. Trimming shortened V by 2 bases and J by 8 bases, and 13 bases separated the two germline ends. The CDR3 has 14 residues. CDR3 protein: CASSLGTGGEKLFF. CDR3 in DNA: TGCGCCAGCAGCTTAGGCACCGGAGGGGAAAAACTGTTTTTT.

The table lists this clone with a count of one. V and J are TRBV2 and TRBJ2-7; possible D gene TRBD1, 5 bases. Trimming removed 7 bases from V and 4 bases from J, with 8 bases in between. CDR3 length: 11 amino acids. The V gene's germline CDR1 is SNHLY and CDR2 FYNNEI. Here the CDR3 DNA reads TGTGCCAGCAAGACAGAGTACGAGCAGTACTTC. This gives the protein CASKTEYEQYF.

Written as DNA, the CDR3 is TGTGCCAGCAGCTCACGCAGGGGAAGGGTTTTCTATGGCTACACCTTC. Its translation is CASSSRRGRVFYGYTF. The rearrangement uses TRBV5-6 and TRBJ1-2, with a tentative D call TRBD1 (6 bases). From germline, CDR1 is SGHDT and CDR2 YYEEEE. The CDR3 is 16 amino acids. V was pared by 3 bases and J by 4 bases, with 19 bases between. The entire variable domain, with the rest obtained from reference TRBV5-6 and TRBJ1-2, is as follows: DAGVTQSPTHLIKTRGQQVTLRCSPKSGHDTVSWYQQALGQGPQFIFQYYEEEERQRGNFPDRFSGHQFPNYSSELNVNALLLGDSALYLCASSSRRGRVFYGYTFGSGTRLTVV.

The V gene is TRBV3-1 (or the pseudogene TRBV3-2), the J gene TRBJ2-1; tentative D call: TRBD2 (6 bases). V shed 4 bases and J shed 8 bases, with 15 bases lying between them. Germline CDR1 reads LGHDT; CDR2 reads YNNKEL (reference sequence). The CDR3 has 14 residues. The CDR3 spells CASSPRTWRDEQFF. The CDR3 DNA follows: TGTGCCAGCAGCCCTCGGACTTGGAGGGATGAGCAGTTCTTC.

V and J are TRBV5-4 and TRBJ1-2, with D perhaps matching TRBD1 (6 bases). Germline values: CDR1 SGHNT, CDR2 YYREEE (reference sequence). This CDR3 spans 14 amino acids. V shed 0 bases and J shed 8 bases, with 14 bases lying between them. CDR3 coding DNA: TGTGCCAGCAGCTTGGGAGGCAGGGGAAGCGGCTACACCTTC. Amino acids: CASSLGGRGSGYTF.

This chain links TRBV11-2 with TRBJ2-1, with TRBD2 identical over 8 bases. J lost 4 bases, V lost 3 bases, and 5 bases had no gene match. Germline values: CDR1 SGHAT, CDR2 FQNNGV. The CDR3 totals 15 residues. The CDR3 sequence is CASSFSGVMYNEQFF. Written as DNA, the CDR3 is TGTGCCAGCAGCTTTAGCGGGGTCATGTACAATGAGCAGTTCTTC.

This chain uses TRBV6-6 with TRBJ1-2, with D perhaps TRBD1 (6 bases). Looked up from germline, CDR1 is MNHNY and CDR2 is SVGAGI (reference sequence). The CDR3 loop spans 14 amino acids. Between the trimmed V and J ends, which lost 2 bases and 4 bases, there was a span of 11 bases. The CDR3 here is CASSYRDTIYGYTF. CDR3 nucleotide sequence: TGTGCCAGCAGTTACCGGGACACCATCTATGGCTACACCTTC.

This chain uses TRBV4-1 with TRBJ1-4; a weak D match, TRBD1 (6 bases). The ends were cut back, 1 base at V and 8 bases at J, with 17 bases in the middle. Germline V CDR1 and CDR2: MGHRA, YSYEKL. This CDR3 comprises 16 residues. The CDR3 DNA sequence: TGCGCCAGCAGCCAAGGTCCGACAGGTGGCTTGGAAAAACTGTTTTTT. It yields the protein CASSQGPTGGLEKLFF.

The chain links TRBV30 to TRBJ2-3, with 12 positions matching TRBD2. Per the germline V gene, CDR1 is GTSNPN and CDR2 is SVGIG (reference sequence). The CDR3 has 14 residues. Germline trimming cut 5 bases from V and 9 bases from J; bases unmatched to any gene: 9. In DNA form, the CDR3 reads TGTGCCTGGGTACTAGCGGGGGGTATTAGCACGCAGTATTTT. Translating it yields CAWVLAGGISTQYF.

This clone was found a few times. The chain recombines TRBV7-2 with TRBJ1-2; D may be TRBD1 (6 bases). The CDR3 has 13 residues. Germline CDR1 reads SGHTA; CDR2 reads FQGNSA. The V and J ends lost 7 bases and 4 bases respectively, with 13 bases between them. The CDR3 loop reads CASTLQGIYGYTF. CDR3 sequence (DNA): TGTGCCAGCACCCTACAGGGTATCTATGGCTACACCTTC.

CDR3 region: CASNRARNYGYTF. The CDR3 DNA follows: TGTGCCAGCAACAGGGCACGGAACTATGGCTACACCTTC. The rearrangement links TRBV2 to TRBJ1-2, with TRBD1 as a possible D gene (6 bases). V lost 7 bases to trimming and J lost 2 bases, with 11 bases between them. The CDR3 length is 13 residues. Germline assignment: CDR1 SNHLY and CDR2 FYNNEI.

The chain carries TRBV28 and TRBJ1-5, with 8 bases that match TRBD1. Germline loops: CDR1 MDHEN, CDR2 SYDVKM. This CDR3 spans 16 amino acids. The trim removed 3 bases at V and 7 bases at J, leaving 11 bases unmatched. As DNA, the CDR3 is TGTGCCAGCAGTTTTTTCATCGGGCAGGGGGCCCAGCCCCAGCATTTT. Amino acids: CASSFFIGQGAQPQHF.

The CDR3 sequence: CASSRDGRYGYTF. CDR3 nucleotide sequence: TGTGCCAGCAGTCGGGACGGGAGATATGGCTACACCTTC. The chain joins TRBV27 to TRBJ1-2; perhaps TRBD1 as D (5 bases). The CDR3 contains 13 residues. The germline V gene has CDR1 MNHEY and CDR2 SMNVEV (reference sequence). Trimming took off 5 bases at V and 5 bases at J, with 12 bases between the two ends.

In its sample, this clone was seen a few times. The chain carries TRBV7-9 and TRBJ1-6; 8 bases fit TRBD1. This CDR3 has 11 residues. The trim removed 4 bases at V and 14 bases at J, leaving 1 base unmatched. Germline CDR1 reads SEHNR; CDR2 reads FQNEAQ (reference sequence). The CDR3 reads CASSWTGSLHF. CDR3 DNA sequence: TGTGCCAGCAGCTGGACAGGGTCCCTCCACTTT.

This clone has just one count. This sequence joins TRBV11-2 and TRBJ2-1; 7 nucleotides agree with TRBD2. This CDR3 has 14 amino acids. The germline V gene has CDR1 SGHAT and CDR2 FQNNGV. The ends lost 5 bases at V and 7 bases at J; junction bases unmatched: 8. The CDR3 DNA reads TGTGCCAGCAGCCGCGGAGGGCGGGGGAATGAGCAGTTCTTC. It codes for CASSRGGRGNEQFF.

The genes are TRBV7-3 and TRBJ2-5; 7 positions agree with TRBD2. From germline, CDR1 is SGHTA and CDR2 FQGTGA. V shed 1 base and J 5 bases; nucleotides not matched to a gene: 7. This CDR3 is built from 15 residues. The CDR3 coding sequence is TGTGCCAGCAGCTTAAGTGGTGGGAGGGCCGAGACCCAGTACTTC. Its protein is CASSLSGGRAETQYF.

The V call is TRBV19, the J call TRBJ1-2; TRBD1 matches 7 bases. CDR3 length: 13 residues. The ends lost 7 bases at V and 3 bases at J; junction bases unmatched: 5. The germline gives CDR1 LNHDA, CDR2 SQIVND (reference sequence). CDR3 amino acids: CASTDRVDYGYTF. The CDR3 DNA is TGTGCCAGTACCGACAGGGTGGACTATGGCTACACCTTC.

The chain uses TRBV11-3 and TRBJ2-3; no firm D call. Trimming took off 1 base at V and 6 bases at J, with 11 bases between the two ends. Germline V gene lookup returns CDR1 SGHNT and CDR2 YENEEA. The CDR3 runs to 14 residues. The CDR3 DNA is TGTGCCAGCAGCTTAGGACCACTATCCGATACGCAGTATTTT. Its protein is CASSLGPLSDTQYF.

This chain connects TRBV28 to TRBJ1-6; unclear D gene. Per the germline V gene, CDR1 is MDHEN and CDR2 is SYDVKM. Trimming pared 7 bases from V and 7 bases from J, leaving 14 bases between. This CDR3 region has 14 residues. Here the CDR3 reads CASKRGLANSPLHF. DNA of the CDR3: TGTGCCAGCAAGCGGGGTTTAGCCAATTCACCCCTCCACTTT.

This chain links TRBV30 with TRBJ2-2; perhaps TRBD2 as D (5 bases). The CDR3 runs 16 residues. Trimming took 0 bases from V and 2 from J, leaving 13 bases between them. Germline V gives CDR1 GTSNPN, CDR2 SVGIG (reference sequence). The CDR3 nucleotides read TGTGCCTGGAGTGTAAGACAAGCGGCTAACACCGGGGAGCTGTTTTTT. Translated, it gives CAWSVRQAANTGELFF. Variable domain in full (rest from reference TRBV30 and TRBJ2-2): SQTIHQWPATLVQPVGSPLSLECTVEGTSNPNLYWYRQAAGRGLQLLFYSVGIGQISSEVPQNLSASRPQDRQFILSSKKLLLSDSGFYLCAWSVRQAANTGELFFGEGSRLTVL.

The genes are TRBV18 and TRBJ2-1, with 12 bases that match TRBD2. The CDR3 loop spans 17 amino acids. The trim removed 2 bases at V and 3 bases at J, leaving 5 bases unmatched. Germline V gene sequence: CDR1 KGHSH, CDR2 LQKENI. This chain's CDR3 is CASSPELAGGLYNEQFF. CDR3 nucleotides: TGTGCCAGCTCACCAGAACTAGCGGGGGGTCTCTACAATGAGCAGTTCTTC. The full variable domain, with the rest looked up from reference TRBV18 and TRBJ2-1, is NAGVMQNPRHLVRRRGQEARLRCSPMKGHSHVYWYRQLPEEGLKFMVYLQKENIIDESGMPKERFSAEFPKEGPSILRIQQVVRGDSAAYFCASSPELAGGLYNEQFFGPGTRLTVL.